The clone carrying this TCR beta chain showed up just a few times. Antigen: not known. Germline V CDR1 and CDR2: MNHEY, SMNVEV (reference sequence). The CDR3 is 16 residues long. Trimming shortened V by 4 bases and J by 3 bases, and 18 bases separated the two germline ends. The data belong to a study of T cells in Graves' hyperthyroidism and ophthalmopathy. About the study: Peripheral blood was taken when the disease was first diagnosed, before any treatment began. Study-wide results and caveats: Also found in blood were most expanded thyroid clonotypes above 0.001.

RNA transcripts served as the template for amplifying TCR beta CDR3 regions. Primed by the HTBI set, a first-round RT-PCR was run on the TCR CDR3. Using its own MiXCR run on the multiplex PCR reads, TCRdb lists one record per CDR3 protein. In the table there are 620,000 or so distinct CDR3 sequences, 14% of which are singletons. The specimen sequenced was blood. The receptor was isolated from a woman in her 50s with Graves' ophthalmopathy. This chain links TRBV27 with TRBJ1-1, with a weak D call TRBD1 (6 bases). CDR3: CASSSNLQGSDTEAFF. The CDR3 nucleotides are TGTGCCAGCAGTTCCAATCTACAGGGATCGGACACTGAAGCTTTCTTT.